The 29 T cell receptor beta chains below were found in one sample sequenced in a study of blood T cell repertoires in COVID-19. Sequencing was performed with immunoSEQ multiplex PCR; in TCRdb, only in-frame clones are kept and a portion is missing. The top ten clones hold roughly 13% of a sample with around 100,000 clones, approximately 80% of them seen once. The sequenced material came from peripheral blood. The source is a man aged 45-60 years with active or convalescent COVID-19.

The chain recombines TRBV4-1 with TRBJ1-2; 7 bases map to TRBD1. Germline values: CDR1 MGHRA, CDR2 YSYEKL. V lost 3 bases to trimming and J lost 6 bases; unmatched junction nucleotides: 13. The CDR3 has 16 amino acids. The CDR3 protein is CASSQPQETGFDGYTF. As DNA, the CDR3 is TGCGCCAGCAGCCAGCCGCAGGAGACAGGGTTCGATGGCTACACCTTC.

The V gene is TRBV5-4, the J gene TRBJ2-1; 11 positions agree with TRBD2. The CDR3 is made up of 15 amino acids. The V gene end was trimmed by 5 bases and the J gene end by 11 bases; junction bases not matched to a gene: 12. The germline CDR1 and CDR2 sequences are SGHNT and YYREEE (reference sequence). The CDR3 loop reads CASRPGTSGPNKQFF. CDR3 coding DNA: TGTGCCAGCAGGCCCGGGACTAGCGGCCCTAACAAGCAGTTCTTC.

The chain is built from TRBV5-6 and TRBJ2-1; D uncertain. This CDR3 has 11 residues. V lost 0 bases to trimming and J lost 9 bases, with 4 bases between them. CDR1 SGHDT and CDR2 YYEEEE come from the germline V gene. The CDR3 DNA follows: TGTGCCAGCAGCTTGGTATTTGAGCAGTTCTTC. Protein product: CASSLVFEQFF. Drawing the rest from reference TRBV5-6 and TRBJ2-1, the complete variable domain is DAGVTQSPTHLIKTRGQQVTLRCSPKSGHDTVSWYQQALGQGPQFIFQYYEEEERQRGNFPDRFSGHQFPNYSSELNVNALLLGDSALYLCASSLVFEQFFGPGTRLTVL.

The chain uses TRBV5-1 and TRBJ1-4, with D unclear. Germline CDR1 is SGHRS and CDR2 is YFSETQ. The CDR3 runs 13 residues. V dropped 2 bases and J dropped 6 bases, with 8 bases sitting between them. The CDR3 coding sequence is TGCGCCAGCAGCTTAGGACTGGATGAAAAACTGTTTTTT. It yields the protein CASSLGLDEKLFF.

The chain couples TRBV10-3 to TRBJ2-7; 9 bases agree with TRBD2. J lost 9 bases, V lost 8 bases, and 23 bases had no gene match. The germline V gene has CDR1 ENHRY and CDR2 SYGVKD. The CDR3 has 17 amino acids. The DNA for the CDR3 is TGTGCCATCTCCCCCCGGGGCGGGAGGGCCCCGGGGATCGGGCAGTACTTC. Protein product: CAISPRGGRAPGIGQYF.

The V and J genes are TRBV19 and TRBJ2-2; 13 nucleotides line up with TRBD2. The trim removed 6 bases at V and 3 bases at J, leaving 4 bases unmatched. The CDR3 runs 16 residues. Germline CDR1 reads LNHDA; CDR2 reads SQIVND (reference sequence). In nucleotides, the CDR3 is TGTGCCAGTAGAGGACTAGCGGGAGTGTACACCGGGGAGCTGTTTTTT. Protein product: CASRGLAGVYTGELFF.

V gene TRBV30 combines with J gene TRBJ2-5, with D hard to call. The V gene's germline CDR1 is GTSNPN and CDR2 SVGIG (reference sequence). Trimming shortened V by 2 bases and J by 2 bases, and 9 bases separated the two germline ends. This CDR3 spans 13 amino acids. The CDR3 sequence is CAWSSNRQETQYF. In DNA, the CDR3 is TGTGCCTGGAGTTCTAATCGACAAGAGACCCAGTACTTC.

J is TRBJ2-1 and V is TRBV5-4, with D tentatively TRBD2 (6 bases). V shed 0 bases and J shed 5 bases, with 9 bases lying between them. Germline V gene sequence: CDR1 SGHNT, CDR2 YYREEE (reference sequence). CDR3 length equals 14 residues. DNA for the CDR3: TGTGCCAGCAGCTTGGAACGGGGGAACAATGAGCAGTTCTTC. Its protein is CASSLERGNNEQFF.

CDR3 nucleotide sequence: TGTGCCAGCAGTTTCGGGGATGGCAATCAGCCCCAGCATTTT. Amino acids: CASSFGDGNQPQHF. The chain uses TRBV27 and TRBJ1-5, with D unresolved. The CDR3 has 14 residues. CDR1 is MNHEY, CDR2 SMNVEV, per germline (reference sequence). V was clipped by 3 bases and J by 2 bases, with 8 bases between them.

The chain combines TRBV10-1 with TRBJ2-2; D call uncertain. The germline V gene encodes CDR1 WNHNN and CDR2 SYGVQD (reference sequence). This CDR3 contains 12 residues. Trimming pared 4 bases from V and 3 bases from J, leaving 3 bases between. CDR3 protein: CASSVDTGELFF. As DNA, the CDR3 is TGCGCCAGCAGTGTAGACACCGGGGAGCTGTTTTTT.

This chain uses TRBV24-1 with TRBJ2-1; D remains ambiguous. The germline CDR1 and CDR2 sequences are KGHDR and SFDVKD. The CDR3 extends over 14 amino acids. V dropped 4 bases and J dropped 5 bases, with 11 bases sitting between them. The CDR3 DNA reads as TGTGCCACCAGTGACGGAACAGTTGACAATGAGCAGTTCTTC. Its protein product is CATSDGTVDNEQFF.

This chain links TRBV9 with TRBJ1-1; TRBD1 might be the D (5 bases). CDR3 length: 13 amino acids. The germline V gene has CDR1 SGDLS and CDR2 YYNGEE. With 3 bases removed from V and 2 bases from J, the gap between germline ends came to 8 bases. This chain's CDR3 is CASSADSNTEAFF. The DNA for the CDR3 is TGTGCCAGCAGCGCCGACAGTAACACTGAAGCTTTCTTT.

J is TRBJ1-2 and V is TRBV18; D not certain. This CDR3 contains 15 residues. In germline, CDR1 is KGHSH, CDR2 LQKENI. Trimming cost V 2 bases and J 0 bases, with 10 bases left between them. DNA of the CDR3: TGTGCCAGCTCACCAGAATCACAAGCTAACTATGGCTACACCTTC. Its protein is CASSPESQANYGYTF.

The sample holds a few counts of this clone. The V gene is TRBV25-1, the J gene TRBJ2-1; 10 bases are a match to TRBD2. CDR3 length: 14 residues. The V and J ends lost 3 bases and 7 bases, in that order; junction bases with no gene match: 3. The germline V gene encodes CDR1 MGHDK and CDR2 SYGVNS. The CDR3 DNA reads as TGTGCCAGCAGTGAGCCTAGCGGGAGTAATGAGCAGTTCTTC. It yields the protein CASSEPSGSNEQFF.

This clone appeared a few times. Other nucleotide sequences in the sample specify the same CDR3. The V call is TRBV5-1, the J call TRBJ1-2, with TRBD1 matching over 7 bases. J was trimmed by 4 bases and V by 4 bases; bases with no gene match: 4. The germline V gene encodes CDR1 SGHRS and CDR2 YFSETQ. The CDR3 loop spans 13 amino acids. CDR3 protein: CASSVGQPYGYTF. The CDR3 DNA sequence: TGCGCCAGCAGCGTGGGACAGCCCTATGGCTACACCTTC.

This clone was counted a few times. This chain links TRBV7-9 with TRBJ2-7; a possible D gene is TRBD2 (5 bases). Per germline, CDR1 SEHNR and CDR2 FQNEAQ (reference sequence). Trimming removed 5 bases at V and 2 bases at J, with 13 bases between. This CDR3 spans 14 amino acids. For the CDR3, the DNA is TGTGCCAGCAGCGGGGTGGACGGGGCCTACGAGCAGTACTTC. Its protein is CASSGVDGAYEQYF.

CDR3 loop: CASSLDPLTGINAEAFF. The CDR3 DNA follows: TGCGCCAGCAGCCTCGACCCCTTGACAGGGATTAACGCTGAAGCTTTCTTT. V gene TRBV5-1 combines with J gene TRBJ1-1; 7 nucleotides match TRBD1. The CDR3 covers 17 residues. From germline, CDR1 is SGHRS and CDR2 YFSETQ. V shed 4 bases, J shed 6 bases, and the junction held 18 bases outside the gene matches.

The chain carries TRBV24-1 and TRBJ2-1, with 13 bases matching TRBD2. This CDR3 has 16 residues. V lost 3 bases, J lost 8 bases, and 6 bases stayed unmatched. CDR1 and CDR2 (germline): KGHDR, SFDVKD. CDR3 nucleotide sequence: TGTGCCACCAGTGATCCGGGGACTAGCGGGACCCATGAGCAGTTCTTC. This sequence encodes CATSDPGTSGTHEQFF.

This CDR3 reads CASSLAAGGREQYF. The CDR3 nucleotides are TGTGCCAGCAGCTTGGCCGCGGGGGGGAGAGAGCAGTACTTC. The chain employs TRBV11-3 and TRBJ2-7; TRBD2 matches 9 bases. The V gene's germline CDR1 is SGHNT and CDR2 YENEEA. The V gene end was trimmed by 3 bases and the J gene end by 7 bases; junction bases not matched to a gene: 7. This CDR3 region has 14 residues.

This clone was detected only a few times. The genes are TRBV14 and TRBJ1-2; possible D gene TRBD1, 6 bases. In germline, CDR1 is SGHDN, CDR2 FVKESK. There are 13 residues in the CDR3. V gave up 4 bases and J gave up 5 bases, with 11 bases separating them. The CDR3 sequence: CASSRTVGYGYTF. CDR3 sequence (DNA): TGTGCCAGCAGCCGGACAGTAGGATATGGCTACACCTTC.

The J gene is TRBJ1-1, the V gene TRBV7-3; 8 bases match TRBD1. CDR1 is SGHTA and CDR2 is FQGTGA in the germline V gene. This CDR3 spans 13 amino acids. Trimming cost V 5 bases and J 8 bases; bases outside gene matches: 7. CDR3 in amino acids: CASSPGTGQEAFF. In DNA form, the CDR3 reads TGTGCCAGCAGCCCAGGGACAGGACAGGAAGCTTTCTTT.

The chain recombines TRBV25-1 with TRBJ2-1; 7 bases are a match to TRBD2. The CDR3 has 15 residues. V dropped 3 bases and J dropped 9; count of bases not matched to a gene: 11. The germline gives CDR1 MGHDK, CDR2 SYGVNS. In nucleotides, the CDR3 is TGTGCCAGCAGTGACGGGGCTAGGTTAGCGGGTGAGCAGTTCTTC. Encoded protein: CASSDGARLAGEQFF.

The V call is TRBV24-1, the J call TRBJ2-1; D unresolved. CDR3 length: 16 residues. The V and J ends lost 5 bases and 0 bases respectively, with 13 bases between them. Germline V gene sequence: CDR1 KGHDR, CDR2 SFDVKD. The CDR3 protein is CATSGLQSSSYNEQFF. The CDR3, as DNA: TGTGCCACCAGTGGTCTACAGAGTAGCTCCTACAATGAGCAGTTCTTC.

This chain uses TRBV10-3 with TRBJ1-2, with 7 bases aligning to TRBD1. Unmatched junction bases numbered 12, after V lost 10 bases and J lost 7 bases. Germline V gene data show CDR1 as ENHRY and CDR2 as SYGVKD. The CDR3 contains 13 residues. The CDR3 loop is CATGQEASGGYTF. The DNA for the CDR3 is TGTGCCACCGGACAGGAGGCGAGTGGTGGCTACACCTTC.

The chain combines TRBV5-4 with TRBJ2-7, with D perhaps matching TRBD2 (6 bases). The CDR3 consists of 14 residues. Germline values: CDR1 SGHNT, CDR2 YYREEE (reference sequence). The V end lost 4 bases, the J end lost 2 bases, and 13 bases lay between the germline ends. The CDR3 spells CASSPGTETYEQYF. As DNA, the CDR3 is TGTGCCAGCAGCCCCGGGACTGAGACCTACGAGCAGTACTTC.

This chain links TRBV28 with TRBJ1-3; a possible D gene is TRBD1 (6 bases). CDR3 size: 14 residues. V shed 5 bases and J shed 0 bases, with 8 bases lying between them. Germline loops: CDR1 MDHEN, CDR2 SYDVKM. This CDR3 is CASSPGVSGNTIYF. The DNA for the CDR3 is TGTGCCAGCAGTCCAGGGGTCTCTGGAAACACCATATATTTT.

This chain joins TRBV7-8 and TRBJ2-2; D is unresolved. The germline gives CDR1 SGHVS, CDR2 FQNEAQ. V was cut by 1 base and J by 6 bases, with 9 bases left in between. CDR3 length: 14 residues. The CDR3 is CASSLDLVPGELFF. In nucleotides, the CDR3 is TGTGCCAGCAGCTTAGATCTCGTCCCCGGGGAGCTGTTTTTT.

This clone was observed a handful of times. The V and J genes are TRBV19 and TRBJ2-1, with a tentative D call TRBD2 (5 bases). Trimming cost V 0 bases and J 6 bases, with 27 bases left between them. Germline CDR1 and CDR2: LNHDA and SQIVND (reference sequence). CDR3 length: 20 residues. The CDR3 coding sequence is TGTGCCAGTAGTATAGATCGGATGAGTAATAGCGACTCCAACTTCAATGAGCAGTTCTTC. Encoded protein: CASSIDRMSNSDSNFNEQFF.

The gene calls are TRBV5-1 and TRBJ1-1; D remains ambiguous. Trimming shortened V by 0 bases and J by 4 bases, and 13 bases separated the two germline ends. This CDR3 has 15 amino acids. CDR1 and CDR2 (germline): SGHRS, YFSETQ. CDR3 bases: TGCGCCAGCAGCTTGGCCTTGGGCCAGAGCACTGAAGCTTTCTTT. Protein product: CASSLALGQSTEAFF.